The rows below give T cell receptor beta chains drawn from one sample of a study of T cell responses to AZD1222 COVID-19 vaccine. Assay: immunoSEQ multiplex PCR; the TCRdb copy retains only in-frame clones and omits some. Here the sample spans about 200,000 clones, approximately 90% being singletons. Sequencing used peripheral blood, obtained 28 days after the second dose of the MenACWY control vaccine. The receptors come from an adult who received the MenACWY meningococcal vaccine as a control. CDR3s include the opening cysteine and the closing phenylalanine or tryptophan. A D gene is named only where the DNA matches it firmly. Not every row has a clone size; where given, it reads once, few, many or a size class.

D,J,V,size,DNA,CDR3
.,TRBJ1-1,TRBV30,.,TGTGCCTGGATGGCCGGGAGCGGAACTGAAGCTTTCTTT,CAWMAGSGTEAFF
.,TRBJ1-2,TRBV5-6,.,TGTGCCAGCAGCTTGAACAGGTTAAGGAACTATGGCTACACCTTC,CASSLNRLRNYGYTF
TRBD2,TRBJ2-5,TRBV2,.,TGTGCCGGAGAAACTAGCGGCCAAGAGACCCAGTACTTC,CAGETSGQETQYF
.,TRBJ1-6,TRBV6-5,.,TGTGCCAGCAGTTACCGGAATTCACCCCTCCACTTT,CASSYRNSPLHF
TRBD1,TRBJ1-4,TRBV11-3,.,TGTGCCAGCAGCTTCCGACAGGGTAAACTGTTTTTT,CASSFRQGKLFF
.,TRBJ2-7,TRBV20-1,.,TGCAGTGCTAGTCGGCGGGGAAGAGGCGAGCAGTACTTC,CSASRRGRGEQYF
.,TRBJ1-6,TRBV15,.,TGTGCCACCAGCAGCAGGACCCCAGGGAACGGTTCACCCCTCCACTTT,CATSSRTPGNGSPLHF
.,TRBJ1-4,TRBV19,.,TGTGCCAGTAGTATCAGCTCAACTAATGAAAAACTGTTTTTT,CASSISSTNEKLFF
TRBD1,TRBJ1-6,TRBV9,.,TGTGCCAGCAGCCCCCGACAGGGTGATAATTCACCCCTCCACTTT,CASSPRQGDNSPLHF
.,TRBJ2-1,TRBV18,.,TGTGCCAGCTCACCCCGACAGTACAATGAGCAGTTCTTC,CASSPRQYNEQFF
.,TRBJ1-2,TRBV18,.,TGTGCCAGCTCACCCCCTATGACCACCCTCAGGGGCTACACCTTC,CASSPPMTTLRGYTF
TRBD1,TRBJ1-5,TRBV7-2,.,TGTGCCAGCAGCGACAGGGGTAGCAATCAGCCCCAGCATTTT,CASSDRGSNQPQHF
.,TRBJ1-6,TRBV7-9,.,TGTGCCAGCAGCTTAGAGAACTCACCCCTCCACTTT,CASSLENSPLHF
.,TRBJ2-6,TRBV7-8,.,TGTGCCAGCAGCCAATTCCCGTACTCTGGGGCCAACGTCCTGACTTTC,CASSQFPYSGANVLTF
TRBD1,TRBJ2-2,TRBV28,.,TGTGCCAGCGGAGACAGGGGCCTTAATGGGGAGCTGTTTTTT,CASGDRGLNGELFF
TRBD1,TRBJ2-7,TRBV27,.,TGTGCCAGCAGTTTAGGGGACAGGGGCTACGAGCAGTACTTC,CASSLGDRGYEQYF
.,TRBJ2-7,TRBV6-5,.,TGTGCCAGCAGTTACAGTGGGGGTCAACGTCGGTACGAGCAGTACTTC,CASSYSGGQRRYEQYF
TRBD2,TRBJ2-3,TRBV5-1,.,TGCGCCAGCAGCCACAGCGGGAGCGCAGATACGCAGTATTTT,CASSHSGSADTQYF
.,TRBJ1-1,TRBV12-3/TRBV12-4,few,TGTGCCAGCACCCTTTCACGGGACACTGAAGCTTTCTTT,CASTLSRDTEAFF
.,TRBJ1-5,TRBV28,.,TGTGCCAGCAGTTTTAGCAATCAGCCCCAGCATTTT,CASSFSNQPQHF
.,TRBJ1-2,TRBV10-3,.,TGTGCCATCAGTAGCGCAGGAGTGAACTATGGCTACACCTTC,CAISSAGVNYGYTF
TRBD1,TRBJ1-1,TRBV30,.,TGTGCCTGGAGTAGGCAGGGGGAAACTGAAGCTTTCTTT,CAWSRQGETEAFF
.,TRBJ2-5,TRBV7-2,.,TGTGCCAGCAGCCAATTCGGACAAATCCAAGAGACCCAGTACTTC,CASSQFGQIQETQYF
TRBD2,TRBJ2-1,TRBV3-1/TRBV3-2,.,TGTGCCAGCACCCTACAGACGGGAGGGCCCAATGAGCAGTTCTTC,CASTLQTGGPNEQFF
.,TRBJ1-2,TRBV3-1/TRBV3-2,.,TGTGCCAGCAGCCAACCAAGGTATGGCTACACCTTC,CASSQPRYGYTF
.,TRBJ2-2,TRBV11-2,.,TGTGCCAGCAGCTTTCTAGTTAATACCGGGGAGCTGTTTTTT,CASSFLVNTGELFF
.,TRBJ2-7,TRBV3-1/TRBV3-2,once,TGTGCCAGCAGCCACGTCATGGGCCCTGGCGACGAGCAGTACTTC,CASSHVMGPGDEQYF
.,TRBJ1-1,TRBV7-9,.,TGTGCCAGCAGCTTAGACCCGAACACTGAAGCTTTCTTT,CASSLDPNTEAFF
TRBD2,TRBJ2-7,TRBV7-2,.,TGTGCCAGCAGCGTCGAAGGGGGACTAGCGACCTACGAGCAGTACTTC,CASSVEGGLATYEQYF
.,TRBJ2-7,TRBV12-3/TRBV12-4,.,TGTGCCAGCAGTTTCGAAAGAATAAACGAGCAGTACTTC,CASSFERINEQYF
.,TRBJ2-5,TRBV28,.,TGTGCCAGCAGTTTGAGGGACGCTTACCAAGAGACCCAGTACTTC,CASSLRDAYQETQYF
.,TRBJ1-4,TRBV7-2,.,TGTGCCAGCAGCAGAGACGGAGGGACTAATGAAAAACTGTTTTTT,CASSRDGGTNEKLFF
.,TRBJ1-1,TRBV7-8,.,TGTGCCAGCAGCTTAGATGGGGGAGTCCGCGGTGAAGCTTTCTTT,CASSLDGGVRGEAFF
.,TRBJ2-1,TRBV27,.,TGTGCCAGCGGTTATATCCGCCTTGAGCAGTTCTTC,CASGYIRLEQFF
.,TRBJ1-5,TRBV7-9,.,TGTGCCAGCAGTCTAGGGGGGGACCAGCCCCAGCATTTT,CASSLGGDQPQHF
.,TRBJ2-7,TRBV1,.,TGCACCAGCAGCTTCCGACTAAAACGATCCTACGAGCAGTACTTC,CTSSFRLKRSYEQYF
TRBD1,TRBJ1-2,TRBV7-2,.,TGTGCCAGCAGCCGCAATACGGGACAGGGACGCTATGGCTACACCTTC,CASSRNTGQGRYGYTF
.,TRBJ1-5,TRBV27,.,TGTGCCAGCAGTTCGGATGGGGCGGATCGCAATCAGCCCCAGCATTTT,CASSSDGADRNQPQHF
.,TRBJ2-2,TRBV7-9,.,TGTGCCAGCAGCCCCCGGGGGGAGCTGTTTTTT,CASSPRGELFF
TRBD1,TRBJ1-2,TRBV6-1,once,TGTGCCAGCAGTGCAACCCGGACAGGGACCGAAAGCTATGGCTACACCTTC,CASSATRTGTESYGYTF
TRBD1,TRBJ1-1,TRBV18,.,TGTGCCAGCTCGGCAGGGGGGTTGAACACTGAAGCTTTCTTT,CASSAGGLNTEAFF
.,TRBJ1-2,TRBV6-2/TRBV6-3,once,TGTGCCAGCAGCGTGGTGGGAGACTATGGCTACACCTTC,CASSVVGDYGYTF
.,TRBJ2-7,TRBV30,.,TGTGCCTGGATCCCCCCTGCAGGTAGCTCCTACGAGCAGTACTTC,CAWIPPAGSSYEQYF
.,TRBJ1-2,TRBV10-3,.,TGTGCCATCAGTGAGATGACAGGTACGGGAGGCTACACCTTC,CAISEMTGTGGYTF
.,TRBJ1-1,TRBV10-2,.,TGCGCCAGCAGTGAGAGAATCGGGGCGAAAGCTTTCTTT,CASSERIGAKAFF
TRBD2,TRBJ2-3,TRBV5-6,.,TGTGCCAGCAGCTTGGGGACTAGCGGGAGAAGTAAGGCAGATACGCAGTATTTT,CASSLGTSGRSKADTQYF
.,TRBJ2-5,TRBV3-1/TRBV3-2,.,TGTGCCAGCAGCCTAGGTAGCCTCACCCAGTACTTC,CASSLGSLTQYF
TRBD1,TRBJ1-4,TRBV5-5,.,TGTGCCAGCAACCGGAACCGGGACAGAGGAGAAAAACTGTTTTTT,CASNRNRDRGEKLFF